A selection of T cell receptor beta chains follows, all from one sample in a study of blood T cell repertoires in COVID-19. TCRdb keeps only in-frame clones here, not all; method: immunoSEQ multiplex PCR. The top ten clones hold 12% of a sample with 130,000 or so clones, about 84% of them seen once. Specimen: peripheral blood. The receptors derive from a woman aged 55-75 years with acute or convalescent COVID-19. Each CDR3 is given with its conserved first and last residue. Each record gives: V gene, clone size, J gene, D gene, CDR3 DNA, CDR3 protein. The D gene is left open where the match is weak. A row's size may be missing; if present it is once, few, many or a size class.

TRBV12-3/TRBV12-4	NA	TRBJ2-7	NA	TGTGCCAGCAGTTTGGGGCCGGCGAGGCAGTACTTC	CASSLGPARQYF
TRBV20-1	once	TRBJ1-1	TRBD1	TGCAGTGCTAGTACTGGACAGGCGGTGAACACTGAAGCTTTCTTT	CSASTGQAVNTEAFF
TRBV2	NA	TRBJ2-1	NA	TGTGCCAGCAGTGCGCGGTGGCAGGGGCTCTACAATGAGCAGTTCTTC	CASSARWQGLYNEQFF
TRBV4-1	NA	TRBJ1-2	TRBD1	TGCGCCAGCAGCCCGGCCGGGACAGCGAATGGCTACACCTTC	CASSPAGTANGYTF
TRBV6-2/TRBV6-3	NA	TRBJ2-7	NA	TGTGCCAGCAGTCCCGGGTCCTCCTACGAGCAGTACTTC	CASSPGSSYEQYF
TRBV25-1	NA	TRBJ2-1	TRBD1	TGTGCCAGCAGTGAAGCCGGGCCGGGACAGGGTTTCAATGAGCAGTTCTTC	CASSEAGPGQGFNEQFF
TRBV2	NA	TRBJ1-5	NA	TGTGCCAGCAGTGGATACAGGGATCAGCCCCAGCATTTT	CASSGYRDQPQHF
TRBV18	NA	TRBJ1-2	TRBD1	TGTGCCAGCTCGCCCCCGGGACAGATAGCTAACTATGGCTACACCTTC	CASSPPGQIANYGYTF
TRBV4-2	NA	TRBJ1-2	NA	TGTGCCAGCAGCCAAGAGCCTAACAGTTATGGCTACACCTTC	CASSQEPNSYGYTF
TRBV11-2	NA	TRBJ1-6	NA	TGTGCCAGCAGCTTAGAGCAGGGGTCGGCCCTCCACTTT	CASSLEQGSALHF
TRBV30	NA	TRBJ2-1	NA	TGTGCCTGGAGAGCGACGGGGAATGAGCAGTTCTTC	CAWRATGNEQFF
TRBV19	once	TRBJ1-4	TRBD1	TGTGCCAGTAGGGGACAGGCAACTAATGAAAAACTGTTTTTT	CASRGQATNEKLFF
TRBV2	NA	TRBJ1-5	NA	TGTGCCAGCAGGCTGCTGGGGGGGCCCCAGCATTTT	CASRLLGGPQHF
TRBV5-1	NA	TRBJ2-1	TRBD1	TGCGCCAGCAGTTATTACTATACAGGGGAAAATGAGCAGTTCTTC	CASSYYYTGENEQFF
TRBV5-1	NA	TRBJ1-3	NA	TGCGCCAGCAGCCTATCTCCAGGGGACTCTGGAAACACCATATATTTT	CASSLSPGDSGNTIYF
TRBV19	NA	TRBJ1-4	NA	TGTGCCAGTAGTTCGAATCGACTCCCCCGGGATGGCGAAAAACTGTTTTTT	CASSSNRLPRDGEKLFF
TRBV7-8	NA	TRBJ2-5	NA	TGTGCCAGCAGCTCAACAGGGCTTGGAGAGACCCAGTACTTC	CASSSTGLGETQYF
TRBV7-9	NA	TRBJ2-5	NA	TGTGCCAGCAGCTTGTTGGTAGGAAGCGGGGAGACCCAGTACTTC	CASSLLVGSGETQYF
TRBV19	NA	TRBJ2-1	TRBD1	TGTGCCACTAATCCGGTTCCGGGACAGGTTGTCTTC	CATNPVPGQVVF
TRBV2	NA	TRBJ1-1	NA	TGTGCCAGCACACGGGAGGGTCTCACTGAAGCTTTCTTT	CASTREGLTEAFF
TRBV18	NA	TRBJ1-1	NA	TGTGCCAGTTTCTCGGCTGGGCGAACTGAAGCTTTCTTT	CASFSAGRTEAFF
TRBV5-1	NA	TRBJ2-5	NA	TGCGCCAGCAGCCTCGACCAAGAGACCCAGTACTTC	CASSLDQETQYF
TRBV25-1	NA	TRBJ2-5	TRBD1	TGTGCCAGCAGTCATAGGACAGGGACGGAGACCCAGTACTTC	CASSHRTGTETQYF
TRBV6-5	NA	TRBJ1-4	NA	TGTGCCAGCGGCTCTAATGAAAAACTGTTTTTT	CASGSNEKLFF
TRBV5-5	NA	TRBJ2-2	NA	TGTGCCACCAAGCTTATGGGCATGGCCGGGGAGCTGTTTTTT	CATKLMGMAGELFF
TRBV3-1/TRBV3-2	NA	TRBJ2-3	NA	TGTGCCAGCAGCCAAGGAGACTCTAGCACAGATACGCAGTATTTT	CASSQGDSSTDTQYF
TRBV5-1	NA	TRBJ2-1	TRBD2	TGCGCCAGCAGCTTGGACGGTCAGGGAGGGACCAATGAGCAGTTCTTC	CASSLDGQGGTNEQFF
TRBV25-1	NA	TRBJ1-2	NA	TGTGCCAGCAGTCCAGGGCAGAACTATGGCTACACCTTC	CASSPGQNYGYTF
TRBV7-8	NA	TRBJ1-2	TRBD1	TGTGCCAGCAGCTTAGATGTAGCAGGGGGCTATGGCTACACCTTC	CASSLDVAGGYGYTF
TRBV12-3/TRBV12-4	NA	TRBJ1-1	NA	TGTGCCAGCAGTTTAAATAGATTAGAAGCTTTCTTT	CASSLNRLEAFF
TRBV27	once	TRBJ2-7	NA	TGTGCCAGCAGCCTCATGGGGGGTGAGCAGTACTTC	CASSLMGGEQYF
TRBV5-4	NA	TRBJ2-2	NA	TGTGCCAGCAGCTTTGAGCTTAGGGAGCTGTTTTTT	CASSFELRELFF